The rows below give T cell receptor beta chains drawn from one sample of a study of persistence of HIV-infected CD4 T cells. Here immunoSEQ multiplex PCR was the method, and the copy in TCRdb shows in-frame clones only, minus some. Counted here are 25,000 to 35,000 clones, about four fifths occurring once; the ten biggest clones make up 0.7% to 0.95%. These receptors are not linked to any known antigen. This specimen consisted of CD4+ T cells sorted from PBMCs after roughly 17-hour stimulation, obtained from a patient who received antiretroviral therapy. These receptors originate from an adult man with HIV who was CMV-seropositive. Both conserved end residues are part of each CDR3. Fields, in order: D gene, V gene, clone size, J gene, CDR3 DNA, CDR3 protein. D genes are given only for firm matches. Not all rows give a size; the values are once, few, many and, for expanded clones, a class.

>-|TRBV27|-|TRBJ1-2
TGTGCCAGCAGAAATAGGGTAGGGGACTATGGCTACACCTTC
CASRNRVGDYGYTF
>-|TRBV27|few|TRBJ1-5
TGTGCCAGCAGCTCCAGCCGCGATCAGCCCCAGCATTTT
CASSSSRDQPQHF
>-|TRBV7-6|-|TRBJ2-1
TGTGCCAGCAGCCCCCCCCGGGCGGTTGGTTCCTACAATGAGCAGTTCTTC
CASSPPRAVGSYNEQFF
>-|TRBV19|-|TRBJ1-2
TGTGCCAGTAGTATGGGGCAGGTGAACTATGGCTACACCTTC
CASSMGQVNYGYTF
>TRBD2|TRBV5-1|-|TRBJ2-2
TGCGCCAGCAAACTGGGGGCTAGCGGGGCCACCGGGGAGCTGTTTTTT
CASKLGASGATGELFF
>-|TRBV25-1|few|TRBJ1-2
TGTGCCAGCAGTAAAAGTTCGGTCCCGCAGGGCTACACCTTC
CASSKSSVPQGYTF
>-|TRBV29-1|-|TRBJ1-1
TGCAGCGTTAATGCAGGGCGCACTGAAGCTTTCTTT
CSVNAGRTEAFF
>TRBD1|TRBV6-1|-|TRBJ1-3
TGTGCCAGCAGTGGGGGACAGGCAATCTCTGGAAACACCATATATTTT
CASSGGQAISGNTIYF
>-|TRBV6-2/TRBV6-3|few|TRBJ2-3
TGTGCCAGCAGCTCGACGCGGATATTCACAGATACGCAGTATTTT
CASSSTRIFTDTQYF
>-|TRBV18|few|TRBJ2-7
TGTGCCAGCTCACCCTTGGCCGAGGGCGAGCAGTACTTC
CASSPLAEGEQYF
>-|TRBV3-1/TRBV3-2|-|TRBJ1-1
TGTGCCAGCAGCCTTCTACAGGATGAAGCTTTCTTT
CASSLLQDEAFF
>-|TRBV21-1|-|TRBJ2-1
TGTGCCAGCAGCAAAGCGCTGAGGACGCAAGGCAGCTCCTACAATGAGCAGTTCTTC
CASSKALRTQGSSYNEQFF
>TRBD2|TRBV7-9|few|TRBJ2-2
TGTGCCAGCCTACAAACTAGCGGGGAGGCCGGGGAGCTGTTTTTT
CASLQTSGEAGELFF
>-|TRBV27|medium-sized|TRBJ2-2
TGTGCCAGCAGTCTCGTTCGGGGCGGGGAGCTGTTTTTT
CASSLVRGGELFF
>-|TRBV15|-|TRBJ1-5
TGTGCCACCAGCAGAGTTCTGGGGACGAATCAGCCCCAGCATTTT
CATSRVLGTNQPQHF
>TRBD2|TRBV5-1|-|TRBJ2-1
TGCGCCAGCAGCGGACTAGCGGGGGAGAGCTCCTACAATGAGCAGTTCTTC
CASSGLAGESSYNEQFF
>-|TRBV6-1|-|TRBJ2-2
TGTGCCAGCCAACCTTGGGGCGGGGAGCTGTTTTTT
CASQPWGGELFF
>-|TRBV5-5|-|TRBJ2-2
TGTGCCAGCAGCTTCTCGGGAGACAACACCGGGGAGCTGTTTTTT
CASSFSGDNTGELFF
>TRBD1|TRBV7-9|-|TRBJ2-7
TGTGCCAGCAGCCACAGGGGGCCAGGTCCCTCCGAGCAGTACTTC
CASSHRGPGPSEQYF
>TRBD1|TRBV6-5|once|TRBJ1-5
TGTGCCAGCAGCTCACAGGGGGCGAGTTCTCAGCCCCAGCATTTT
CASSSQGASSQPQHF
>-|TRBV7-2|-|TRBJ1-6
TGTGCCAGCAGCTTCGGAAGGGATAATTCACCCCTCCACTTT
CASSFGRDNSPLHF
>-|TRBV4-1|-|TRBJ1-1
TGCGCCAGCAGCCAAGATACGGGTTATAAAAAAGTTGAAGCTTTCTTT
CASSQDTGYKKVEAFF
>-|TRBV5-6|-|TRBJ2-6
TGTGCCAGCAGCTTCCCGGGCTTTGGGGCCAACGTCCTGACTTTC
CASSFPGFGANVLTF
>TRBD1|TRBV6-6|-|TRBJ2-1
TGTGCCAGCAGTCTCTTTTCCGGGACAGGGAGCTCCTACAATGAGCAGTTCTTC
CASSLFSGTGSSYNEQFF
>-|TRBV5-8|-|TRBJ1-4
TGTGCCAGCAGTACCAACATAGGAGCGAATGAAAAACTGTTTTTT
CASSTNIGANEKLFF
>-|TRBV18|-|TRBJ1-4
TGTGCCAGCTCACCACGGCAGACTAATGAAAAACTGTTTTTT
CASSPRQTNEKLFF
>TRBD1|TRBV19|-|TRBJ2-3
TGTGCCAGTAGTATAGACGGGACCCGGGACAGGGGCACAGATACGCAGTATTTT
CASSIDGTRDRGTDTQYF
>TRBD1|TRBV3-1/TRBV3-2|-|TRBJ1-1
TGTGCCAGCAGCCAACTCAGACAGGGGGCAGGCAGGAACACTGAAGCTTTCTTT
CASSQLRQGAGRNTEAFF
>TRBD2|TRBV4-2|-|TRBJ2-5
TGTGCCAGCAGCCATCCTGGACTAGCTTGGCAAGAGACCCAGTACTTC
CASSHPGLAWQETQYF
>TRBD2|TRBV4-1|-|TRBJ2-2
TGCGCCAGCAGCCAAGGTTCGGGGGGGCCCGGGGAGCTGTTTTTT
CASSQGSGGPGELFF
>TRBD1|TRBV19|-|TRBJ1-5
TGTGCCAGTAGTATGGGAGAAAGACAGGGGCTGCCTTATAGCAATCAGCCCCAGCATTTT
CASSMGERQGLPYSNQPQHF
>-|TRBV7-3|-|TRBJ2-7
TGTGCCAGCAGCCAATCCCGAGCCGGCGAGCAGTACTTC
CASSQSRAGEQYF
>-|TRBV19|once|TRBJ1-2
TGTGCCAGTAGTACCCGTCACAGGGAATCGAACTATGGCTACACCTTC
CASSTRHRESNYGYTF
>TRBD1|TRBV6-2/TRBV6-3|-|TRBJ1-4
TGTGCCAGCAGTTACTCGCGGGACAGCCGAATTTTT
CASSYSRDSRIF
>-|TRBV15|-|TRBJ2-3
TGTGCCACCAGCAGAGATATAACAATTGGGGCAGATACGCAGTATTTT
CATSRDITIGADTQYF
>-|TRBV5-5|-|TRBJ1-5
TGTGCCAGCAGCTTGGAAGGGGTTTACAATCAGCCCCAGCATTTT
CASSLEGVYNQPQHF
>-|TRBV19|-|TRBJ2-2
TGTGCCACTCACCCGAGGAACACCGGGGAGCTGTTTTTT
CATHPRNTGELFF
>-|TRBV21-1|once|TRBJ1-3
TGTGCCAGCAGCAAAGCGTGGGGGGACCGCTATGTGCCAGGGGACACCATATATTTT
CASSKAWGDRYVPGDTIYF
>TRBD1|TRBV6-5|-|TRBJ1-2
TGTGCCAGCAGTTGGTCGACAGGGTTCAGTGGCTACACCTTC
CASSWSTGFSGYTF
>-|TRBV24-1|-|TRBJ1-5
TGTGCCACCAGTGATTTTATGAGGGGTTATAGCAATCAGCCCCAGCATTTT
CATSDFMRGYSNQPQHF
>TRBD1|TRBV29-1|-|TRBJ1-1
TGCAGCGTTGAAGAATTCCAACAGGGGCGCGGCACTGAAGCTTTCTTT
CSVEEFQQGRGTEAFF
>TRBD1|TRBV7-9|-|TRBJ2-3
TGTGCCAGCAGCTTAGATTCCGGGACAGTCCCGTATTTT
CASSLDSGTVPYF
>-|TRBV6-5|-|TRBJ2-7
TGTGCCAGCCGGACAGCTCCAACCCTCTACGAGCAGTACTTC
CASRTAPTLYEQYF
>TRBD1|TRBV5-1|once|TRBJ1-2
TGCGCCAGCACCCAGACAGGGGGAAATGGTGGCTACACCTTC
CASTQTGGNGGYTF
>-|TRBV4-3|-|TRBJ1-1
TGCGCCAGCAGCCAAGATTCCGGGGGGCTTGAAGCTTTCTTT
CASSQDSGGLEAFF
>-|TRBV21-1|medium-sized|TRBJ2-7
TGTGCCAGCAGCAAACCAGACAGCGGCGGGGCTTACGAGCAGTACTTC
CASSKPDSGGAYEQYF
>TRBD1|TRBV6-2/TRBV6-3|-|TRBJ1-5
TGTGCCAGCAGTTCCGGCTCCAGGGGGCGAGAGAATCAGCCCCAGCATTTT
CASSSGSRGRENQPQHF